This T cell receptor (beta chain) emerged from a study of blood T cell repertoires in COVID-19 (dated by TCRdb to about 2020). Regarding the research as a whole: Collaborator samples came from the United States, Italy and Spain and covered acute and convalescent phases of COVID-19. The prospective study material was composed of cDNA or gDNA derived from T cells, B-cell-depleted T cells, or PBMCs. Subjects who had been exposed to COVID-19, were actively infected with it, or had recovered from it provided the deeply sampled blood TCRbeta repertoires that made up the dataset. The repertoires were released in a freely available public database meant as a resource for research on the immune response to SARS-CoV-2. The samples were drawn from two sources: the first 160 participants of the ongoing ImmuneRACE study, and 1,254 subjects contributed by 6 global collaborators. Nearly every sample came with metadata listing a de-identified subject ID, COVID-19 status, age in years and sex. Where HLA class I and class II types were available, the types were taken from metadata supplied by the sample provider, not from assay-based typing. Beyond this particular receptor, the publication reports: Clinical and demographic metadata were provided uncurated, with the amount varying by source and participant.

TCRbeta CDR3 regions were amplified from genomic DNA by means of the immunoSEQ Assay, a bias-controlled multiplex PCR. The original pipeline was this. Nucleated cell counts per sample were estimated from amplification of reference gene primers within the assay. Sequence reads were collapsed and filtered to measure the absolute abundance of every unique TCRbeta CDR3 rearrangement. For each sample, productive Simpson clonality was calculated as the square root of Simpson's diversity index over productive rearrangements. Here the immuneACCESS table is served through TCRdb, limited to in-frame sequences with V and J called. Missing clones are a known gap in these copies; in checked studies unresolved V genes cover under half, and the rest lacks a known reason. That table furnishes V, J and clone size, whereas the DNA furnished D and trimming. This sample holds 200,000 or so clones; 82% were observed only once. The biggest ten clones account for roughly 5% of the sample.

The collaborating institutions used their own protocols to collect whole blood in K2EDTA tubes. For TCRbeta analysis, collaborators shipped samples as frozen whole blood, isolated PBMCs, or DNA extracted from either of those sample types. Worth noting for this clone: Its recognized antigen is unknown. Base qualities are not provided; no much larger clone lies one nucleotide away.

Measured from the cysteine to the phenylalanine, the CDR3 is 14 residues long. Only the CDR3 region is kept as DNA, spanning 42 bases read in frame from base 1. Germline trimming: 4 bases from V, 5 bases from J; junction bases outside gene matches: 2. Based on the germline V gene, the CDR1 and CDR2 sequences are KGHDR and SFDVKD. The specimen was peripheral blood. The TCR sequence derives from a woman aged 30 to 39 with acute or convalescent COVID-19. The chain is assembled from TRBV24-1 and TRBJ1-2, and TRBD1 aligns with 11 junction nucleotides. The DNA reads TGTGCCACCAGTGAAGGACAGGGGGCATATGGCTACACCTTC. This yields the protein CATSEGQGAYGYTF.